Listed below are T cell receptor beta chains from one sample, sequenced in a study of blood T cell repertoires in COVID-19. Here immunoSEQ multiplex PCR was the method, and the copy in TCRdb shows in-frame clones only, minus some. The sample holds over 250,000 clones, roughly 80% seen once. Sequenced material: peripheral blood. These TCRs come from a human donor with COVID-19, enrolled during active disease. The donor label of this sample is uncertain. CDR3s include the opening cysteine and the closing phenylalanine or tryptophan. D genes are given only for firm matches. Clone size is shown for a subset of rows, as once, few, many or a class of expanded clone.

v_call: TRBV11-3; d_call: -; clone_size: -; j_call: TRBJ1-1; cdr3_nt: TGTGCCAGCAGCTCTACAGGGAACACTGAAGCTTTCTTT; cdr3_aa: CASSSTGNTEAFF
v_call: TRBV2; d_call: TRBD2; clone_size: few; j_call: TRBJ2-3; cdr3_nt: TGTGCCAGCAGCCCCCAAATAGCGGGAGGCACAGATACGCAGTATTTT; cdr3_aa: CASSPQIAGGTDTQYF
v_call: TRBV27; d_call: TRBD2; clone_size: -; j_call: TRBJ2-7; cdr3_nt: TGTGCCAGCAGCTGGACTAGCGGGAGTATATACGAGCAGTACTTC; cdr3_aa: CASSWTSGSIYEQYF
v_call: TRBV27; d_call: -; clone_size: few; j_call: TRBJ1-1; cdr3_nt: TGTGCCAGCAGTTTATGGGGGGGGCGAATGAACACTGAAGCTTTCTTT; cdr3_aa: CASSLWGGRMNTEAFF
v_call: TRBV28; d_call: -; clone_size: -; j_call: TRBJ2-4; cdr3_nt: TGTGCCAGCAGTCCAACAGGGAGTACTGCCAAAAACATTCAGTACTTC; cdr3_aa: CASSPTGSTAKNIQYF
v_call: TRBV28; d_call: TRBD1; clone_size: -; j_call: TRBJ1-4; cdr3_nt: TGTGCCAGCAGTTTACCCGGGACAGGGTTAAATAATGAAAAACTGTTTTTT; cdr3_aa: CASSLPGTGLNNEKLFF
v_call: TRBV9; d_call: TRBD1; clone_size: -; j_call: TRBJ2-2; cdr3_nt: TGTGCCAGCAGCGTAGGAACAGGGGCGCACACCGGGGAGCTGTTTTTT; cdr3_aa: CASSVGTGAHTGELFF
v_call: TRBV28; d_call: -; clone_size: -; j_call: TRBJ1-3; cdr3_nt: TGTGCCAGCAGTTTCATGCCGGGGAACATATATTTT; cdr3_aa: CASSFMPGNIYF
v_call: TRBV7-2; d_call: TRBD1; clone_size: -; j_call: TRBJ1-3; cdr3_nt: TGTGCCAGCAGCCATCATTCGGGACAGCTCTCTGGAAACACCATATATTTT; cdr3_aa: CASSHHSGQLSGNTIYF
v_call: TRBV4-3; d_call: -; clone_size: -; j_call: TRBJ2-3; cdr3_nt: TGCGCCAGCAGCCAAGGGGCGGACTATTTCGGCGCAGATACGCAGTATTTT; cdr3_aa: CASSQGADYFGADTQYF
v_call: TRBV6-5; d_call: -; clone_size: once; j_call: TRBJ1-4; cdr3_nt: TGTGCCAGCAGTTACGATCCGGGGAAAACTGAAAAACTGTTTTTT; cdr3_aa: CASSYDPGKTEKLFF
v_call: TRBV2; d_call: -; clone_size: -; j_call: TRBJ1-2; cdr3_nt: TGCGCCGGGAGGGGCGAGTATGGCTACACCTTC; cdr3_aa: CAGRGEYGYTF
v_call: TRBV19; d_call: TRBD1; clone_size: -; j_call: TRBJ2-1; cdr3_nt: TGTGCCAGTAGTATGGGTTATTGGGACAGGGGCCTTGACAATGAGCAGTTCTTC; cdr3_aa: CASSMGYWDRGLDNEQFF
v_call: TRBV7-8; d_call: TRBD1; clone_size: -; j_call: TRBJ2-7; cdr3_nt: TGTGCCAGCAGCCAGGGACAGCTATACGAGCAGTACTTC; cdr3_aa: CASSQGQLYEQYF
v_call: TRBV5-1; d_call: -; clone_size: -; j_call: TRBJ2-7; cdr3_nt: TGCGCCAGCAGCTTGGAACAGCCATACGAGCAGTACTTC; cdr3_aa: CASSLEQPYEQYF
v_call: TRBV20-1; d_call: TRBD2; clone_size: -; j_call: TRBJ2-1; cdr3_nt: TGCAGTGCTAGTAGCGGGAGCTCCTACAATGAGCAGTTCTTC; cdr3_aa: CSASSGSSYNEQFF
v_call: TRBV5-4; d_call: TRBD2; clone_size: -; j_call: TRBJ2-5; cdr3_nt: TGTGCCAGCAGCGCCCCCGCGGGAGAGGTAGGAGAGACCCAGTACTTC; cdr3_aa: CASSAPAGEVGETQYF
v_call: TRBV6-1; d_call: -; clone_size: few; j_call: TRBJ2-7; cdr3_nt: TGTGCCAGCAGTGACCTAGGACAGCGGGAGCAGTACTTC; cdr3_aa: CASSDLGQREQYF
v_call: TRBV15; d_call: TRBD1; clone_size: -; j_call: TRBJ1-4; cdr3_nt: TGTGCCACCAGCAGACAGGGGGTTGAGGAAAAACTGTTTTTT; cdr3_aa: CATSRQGVEEKLFF
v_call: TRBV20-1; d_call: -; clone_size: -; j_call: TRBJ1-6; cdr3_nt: TGCAGTGCCCCCCCGGGTCCGGACCTCCACTTT; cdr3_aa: CSAPPGPDLHF
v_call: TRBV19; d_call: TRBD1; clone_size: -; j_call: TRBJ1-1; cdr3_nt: TGTGCCAGTAACCCGGGACAGAGGGCTTTCTTT; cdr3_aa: CASNPGQRAFF
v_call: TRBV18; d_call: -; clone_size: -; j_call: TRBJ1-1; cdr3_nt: TGTGCCAGCACGGACTTTACGGGCACTGAAGCTTTCTTT; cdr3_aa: CASTDFTGTEAFF
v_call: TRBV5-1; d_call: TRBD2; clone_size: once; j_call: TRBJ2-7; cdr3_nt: TGCGCCAGCAGCGTGGGACTAGCGGGAGGTCTAGCCTACGAGCAGTACTTC; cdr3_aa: CASSVGLAGGLAYEQYF
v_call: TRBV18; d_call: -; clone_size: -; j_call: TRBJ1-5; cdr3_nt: TGTGCCAGCTCACTTGAGAGCAATCAGCCCCAGCATTTT; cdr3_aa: CASSLESNQPQHF
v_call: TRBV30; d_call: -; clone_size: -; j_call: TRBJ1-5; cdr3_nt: TGTGCCTGGAAGGCGGGGCCCAATCAGCCCCAGCATTTT; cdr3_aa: CAWKAGPNQPQHF
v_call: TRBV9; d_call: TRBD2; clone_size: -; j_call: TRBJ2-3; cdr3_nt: TGTGCCAGCAGCGTAGGTGGACTAGCGGGCCACTACACAGATACGCAGTATTTT; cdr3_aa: CASSVGGLAGHYTDTQYF
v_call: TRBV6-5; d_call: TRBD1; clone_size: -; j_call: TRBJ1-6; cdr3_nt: TGTGCCAGCAGTTCGGGACAGGGGAATAATTCACCCCTCCACTTT; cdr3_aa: CASSSGQGNNSPLHF
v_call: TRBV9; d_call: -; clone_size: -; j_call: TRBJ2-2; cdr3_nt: TGTGCCAGCAGTTCGGACAGTCCTAACACCGGGGAGCTGTTTTTT; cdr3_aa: CASSSDSPNTGELFF
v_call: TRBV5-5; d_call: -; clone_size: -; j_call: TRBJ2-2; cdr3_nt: TGTGCCAGCAGCCTCGACACCGGGGAGCTGTTTTTT; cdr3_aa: CASSLDTGELFF
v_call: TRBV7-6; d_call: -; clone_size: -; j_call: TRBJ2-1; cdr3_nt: TGTGCCAGCAGCTTGAACCTTTTTGGCAGGTACAATGAGCAGTTCTTC; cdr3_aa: CASSLNLFGRYNEQFF
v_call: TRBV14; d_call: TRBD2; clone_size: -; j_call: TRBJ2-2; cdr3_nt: TGTGCCAGCAGCCGCCCAGCTAGCGGGACGCGGGAGCTGTTTTTT; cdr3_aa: CASSRPASGTRELFF
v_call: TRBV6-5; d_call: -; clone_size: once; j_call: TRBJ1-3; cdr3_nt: TGTGCCAGCAGACGACAGTTAATCTCTGGAAACACCATATATTTT; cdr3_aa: CASRRQLISGNTIYF
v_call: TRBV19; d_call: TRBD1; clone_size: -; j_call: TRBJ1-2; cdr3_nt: TGTGCCAGTAGTAACCTAGCAGGGGGCTTCGGCTACACCTTC; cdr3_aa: CASSNLAGGFGYTF
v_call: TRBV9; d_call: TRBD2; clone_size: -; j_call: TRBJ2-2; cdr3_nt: TGTGCCAGCAGCGTCGGGACTAGCGACAACACCGGGGAGCTGTTTTTT; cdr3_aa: CASSVGTSDNTGELFF
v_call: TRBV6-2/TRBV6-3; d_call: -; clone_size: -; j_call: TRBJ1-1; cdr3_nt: TGTGCCAGCACCCCTACAAGAGGGAGCACTGAAGCTTTCTTT; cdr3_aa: CASTPTRGSTEAFF
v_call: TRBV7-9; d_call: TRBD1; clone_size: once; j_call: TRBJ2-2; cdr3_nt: TGTGCCAGCAGCGTCTCCGGGACAGGGGACACTGGGGAGCTGTTTTTT; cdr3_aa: CASSVSGTGDTGELFF
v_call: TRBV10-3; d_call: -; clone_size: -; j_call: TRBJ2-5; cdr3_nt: TGTGCCATCAGTGAGTCGAGGAGGGAAGAGACCCAGTACTTC; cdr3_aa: CAISESRREETQYF
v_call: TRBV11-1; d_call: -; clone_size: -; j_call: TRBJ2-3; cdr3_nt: TGTGCCAGCAGCCCCAGATTGATAGCCTCAAAAGATACGCAGTATTTT; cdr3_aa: CASSPRLIASKDTQYF
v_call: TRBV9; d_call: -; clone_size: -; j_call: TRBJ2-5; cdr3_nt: TGTGCCAGCAGCGTAGCTTTGGACCCGAGGAGGGAGACCCAGTACTTC; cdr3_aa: CASSVALDPRRETQYF
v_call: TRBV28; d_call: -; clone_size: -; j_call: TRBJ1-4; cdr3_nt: TGTGCCAGCAGCCCCCCCGGGGGGAACGAAAAACTGTTTTTT; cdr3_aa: CASSPPGGNEKLFF
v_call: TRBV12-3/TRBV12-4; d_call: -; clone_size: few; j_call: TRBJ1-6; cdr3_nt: TGTGCCAGCAGTTTGGGCGATAATTCACCCCTCCACTTT; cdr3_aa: CASSLGDNSPLHF
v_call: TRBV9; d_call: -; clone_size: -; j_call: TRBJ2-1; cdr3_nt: TGTGCCAGCAGGGGGACTGTCTCCTACAATGAGCAGTTCTTC; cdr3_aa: CASRGTVSYNEQFF